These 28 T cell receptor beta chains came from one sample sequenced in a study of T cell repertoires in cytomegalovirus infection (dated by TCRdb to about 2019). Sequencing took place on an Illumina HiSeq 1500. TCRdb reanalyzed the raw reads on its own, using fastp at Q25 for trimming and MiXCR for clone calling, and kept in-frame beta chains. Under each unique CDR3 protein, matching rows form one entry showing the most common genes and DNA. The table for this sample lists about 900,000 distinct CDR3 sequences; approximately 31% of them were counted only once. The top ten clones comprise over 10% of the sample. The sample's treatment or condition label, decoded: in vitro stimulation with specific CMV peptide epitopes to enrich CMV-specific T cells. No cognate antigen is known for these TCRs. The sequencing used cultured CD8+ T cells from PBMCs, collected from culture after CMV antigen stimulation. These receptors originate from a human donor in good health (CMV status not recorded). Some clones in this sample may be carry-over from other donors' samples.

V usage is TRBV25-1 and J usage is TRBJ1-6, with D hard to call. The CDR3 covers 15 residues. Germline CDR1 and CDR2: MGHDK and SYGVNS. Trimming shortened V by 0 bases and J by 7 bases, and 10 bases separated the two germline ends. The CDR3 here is CASSEYNSGNSPLHF. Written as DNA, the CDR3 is TGTGCCAGCAGTGAATATAACAGTGGCAATTCACCCCTCCACTTT.

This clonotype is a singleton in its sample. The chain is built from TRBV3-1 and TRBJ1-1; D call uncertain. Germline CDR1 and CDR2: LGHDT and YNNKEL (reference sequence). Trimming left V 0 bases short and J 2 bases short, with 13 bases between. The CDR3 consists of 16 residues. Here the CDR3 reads CASSQDPAALNTEAFF. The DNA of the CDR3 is TGTGCCAGCAGCCAAGATCCGGCTGCTCTTAACACTGAAGCTTTCTTT.

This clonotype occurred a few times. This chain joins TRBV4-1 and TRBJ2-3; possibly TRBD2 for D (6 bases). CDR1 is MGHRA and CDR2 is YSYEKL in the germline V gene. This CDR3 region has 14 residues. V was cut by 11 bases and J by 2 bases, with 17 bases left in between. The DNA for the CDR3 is TGCGCCTCAAGCCACCGGGACTTCACAGATACGCAGTATTTT. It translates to CASSHRDFTDTQYF.

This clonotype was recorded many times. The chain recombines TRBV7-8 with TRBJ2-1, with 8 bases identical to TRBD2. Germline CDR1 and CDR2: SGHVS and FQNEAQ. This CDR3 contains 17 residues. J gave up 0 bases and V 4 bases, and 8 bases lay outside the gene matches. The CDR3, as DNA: TGTGCCAGCAGCTCCACCCCCGGGACTAGCTCCTACAATGAGCAGTTCTTC. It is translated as CASSSTPGTSSYNEQFF. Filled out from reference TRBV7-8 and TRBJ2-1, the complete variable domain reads GAGVSQSPRYKVAKRGQDVALRCDPISGHVSLFWYQQALGQGPEFLTYFQNEAQLDKSGLPSDRFFAERPEGSVSTLKIQRTQQEDSAVYLCASSSTPGTSSYNEQFFGPGTRLTVL.

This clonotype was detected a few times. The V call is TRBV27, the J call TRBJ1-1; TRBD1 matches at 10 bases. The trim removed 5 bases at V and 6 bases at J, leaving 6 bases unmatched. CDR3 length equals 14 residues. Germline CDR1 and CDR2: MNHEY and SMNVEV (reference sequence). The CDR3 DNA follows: TGTGCCAGCAGTGCGGGACAGGGGACGGCTGAAGCTTTCTTT. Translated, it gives CASSAGQGTAEAFF.

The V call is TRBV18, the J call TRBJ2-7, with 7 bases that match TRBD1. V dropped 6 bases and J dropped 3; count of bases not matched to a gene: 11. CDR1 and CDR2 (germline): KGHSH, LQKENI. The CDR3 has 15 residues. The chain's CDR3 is CASSRGQRPLYEQYV. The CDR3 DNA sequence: TGTGCCAGCTCCCGGGGACAGAGACCTCTCTACGAGCAGTACGTC.

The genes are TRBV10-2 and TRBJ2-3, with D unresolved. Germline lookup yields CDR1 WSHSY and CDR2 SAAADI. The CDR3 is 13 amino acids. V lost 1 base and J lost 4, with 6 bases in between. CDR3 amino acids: CASSEYGSDTQYF. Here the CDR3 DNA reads TGCGCCAGCAGTGAGTACGGGTCAGATACGCAGTATTTT.

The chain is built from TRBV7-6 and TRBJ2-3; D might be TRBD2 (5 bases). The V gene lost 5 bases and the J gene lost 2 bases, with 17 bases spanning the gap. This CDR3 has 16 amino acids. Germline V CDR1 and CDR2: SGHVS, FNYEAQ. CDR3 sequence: CASSEDLTATTDTQYF. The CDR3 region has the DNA TGTGCCAGCAGCGAGGACTTAACAGCGACCACAGATACGCAGTATTTT.

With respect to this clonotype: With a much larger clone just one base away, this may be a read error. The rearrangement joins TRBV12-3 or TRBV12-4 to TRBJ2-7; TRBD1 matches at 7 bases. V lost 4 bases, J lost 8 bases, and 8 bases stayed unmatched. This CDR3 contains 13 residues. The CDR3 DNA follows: TGTGCCAGCAGTTATTACAGGGGCCACAAGCAGTACTTC. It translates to CASSYYRGHKQYF.

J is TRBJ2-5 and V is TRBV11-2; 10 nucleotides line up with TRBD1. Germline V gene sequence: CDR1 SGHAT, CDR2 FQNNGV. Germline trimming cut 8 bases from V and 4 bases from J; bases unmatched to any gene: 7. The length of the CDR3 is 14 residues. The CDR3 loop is CASLGQGVPETQYF. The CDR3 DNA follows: TGTGCCAGCCTCGGACAGGGGGTTCCAGAGACCCAGTACTTC.

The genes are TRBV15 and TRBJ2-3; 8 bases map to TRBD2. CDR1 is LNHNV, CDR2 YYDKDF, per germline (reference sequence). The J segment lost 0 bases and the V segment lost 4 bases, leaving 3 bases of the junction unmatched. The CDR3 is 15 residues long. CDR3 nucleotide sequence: TGTGCCACCAGCACACTAGCGGAAAGCACAGATACGCAGTATTTT. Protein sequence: CATSTLAESTDTQYF.

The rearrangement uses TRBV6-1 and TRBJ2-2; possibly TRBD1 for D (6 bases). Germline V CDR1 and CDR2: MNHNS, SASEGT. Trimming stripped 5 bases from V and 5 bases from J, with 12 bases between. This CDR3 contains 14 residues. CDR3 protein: CASSRDTQTGELFF. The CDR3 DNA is TGTGCCAGCAGTCGGGACACACAAACCGGGGAGCTGTTTTTT.

The CDR3 DNA is TGTGCCAGCAGCGGCAGGGGGTGGACTGAAGCTTTCTTT. The encoded protein is CASSGRGWTEAFF. The chain couples TRBV27 to TRBJ1-1, with 7 bases identical to TRBD1. Germline lookup yields CDR1 MNHEY and CDR2 SMNVEV (reference sequence). The CDR3 sequence is 13 residues long. With 6 bases clipped from V and 5 bases from J, the junction kept 6 bases outside the gene matches.

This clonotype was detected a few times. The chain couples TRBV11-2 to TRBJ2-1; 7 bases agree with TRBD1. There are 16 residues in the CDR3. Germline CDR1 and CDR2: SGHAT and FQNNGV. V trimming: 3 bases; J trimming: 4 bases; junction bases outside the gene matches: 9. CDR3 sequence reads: CASSFGKGGLYNEQFF. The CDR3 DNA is TGTGCCAGCAGCTTTGGAAAAGGGGGCCTATACAATGAGCAGTTCTTC. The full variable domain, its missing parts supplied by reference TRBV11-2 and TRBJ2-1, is EAGVAQSPRYKIIEKRQSVAFWCNPISGHATLYWYQQILGQGPKLLIQFQNNGVVDDSQLPKDRFSAERLKGVDSTLKIQPAKLEDSAVYLCASSFGKGGLYNEQFFGPGTRLTVL.

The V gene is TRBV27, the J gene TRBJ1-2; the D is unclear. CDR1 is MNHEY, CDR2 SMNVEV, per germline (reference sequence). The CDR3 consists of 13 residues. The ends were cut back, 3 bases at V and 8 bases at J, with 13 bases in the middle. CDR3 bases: TGTGCCAGCAGTTTCTCGCAGGATATGGGCTACACCTTC. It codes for CASSFSQDMGYTF.

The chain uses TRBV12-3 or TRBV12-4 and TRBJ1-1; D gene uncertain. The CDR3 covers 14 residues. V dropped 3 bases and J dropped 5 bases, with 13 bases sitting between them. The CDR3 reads CASSFGDVGTEAFF. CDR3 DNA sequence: TGTGCCAGCAGTTTCGGGGATGTGGGGACTGAAGCTTTCTTT.

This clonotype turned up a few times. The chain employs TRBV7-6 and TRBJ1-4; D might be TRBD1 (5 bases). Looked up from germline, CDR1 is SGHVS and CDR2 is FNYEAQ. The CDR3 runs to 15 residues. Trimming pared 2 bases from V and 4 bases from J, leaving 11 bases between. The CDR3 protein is CASSLNSGYNEKLFF. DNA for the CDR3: TGTGCCAGCAGCTTAAATTCAGGGTATAATGAAAAACTGTTTTTT.

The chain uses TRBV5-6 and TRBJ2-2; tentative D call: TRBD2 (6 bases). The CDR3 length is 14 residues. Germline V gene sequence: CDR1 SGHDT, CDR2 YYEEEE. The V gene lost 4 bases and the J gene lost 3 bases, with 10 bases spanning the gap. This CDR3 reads CASSRDSYTGELFF. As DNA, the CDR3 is TGTGCCAGCAGCCGGGACTCTTACACCGGGGAGCTGTTTTTT. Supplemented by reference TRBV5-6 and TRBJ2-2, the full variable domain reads DAGVTQSPTHLIKTRGQQVTLRCSPKSGHDTVSWYQQALGQGPQFIFQYYEEEERQRGNFPDRFSGHQFPNYSSELNVNALLLGDSALYLCASSRDSYTGELFFGEGSRLTVL.

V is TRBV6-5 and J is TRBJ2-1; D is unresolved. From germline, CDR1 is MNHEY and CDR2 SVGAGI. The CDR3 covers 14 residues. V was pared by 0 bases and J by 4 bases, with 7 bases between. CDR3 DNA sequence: TGTGCCAGCAGTTACTCACCCTGGTACAATGAGCAGTTCTTC. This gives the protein CASSYSPWYNEQFF.

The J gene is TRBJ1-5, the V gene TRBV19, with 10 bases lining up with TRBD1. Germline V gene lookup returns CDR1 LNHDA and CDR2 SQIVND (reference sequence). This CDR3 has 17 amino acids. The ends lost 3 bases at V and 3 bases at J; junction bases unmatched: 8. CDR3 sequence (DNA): TGTGCCAGTAGTATGCAGTCGACAGGGGGCGACAATCAGCCCCAGCATTTT. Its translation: CASSMQSTGGDNQPQHF.

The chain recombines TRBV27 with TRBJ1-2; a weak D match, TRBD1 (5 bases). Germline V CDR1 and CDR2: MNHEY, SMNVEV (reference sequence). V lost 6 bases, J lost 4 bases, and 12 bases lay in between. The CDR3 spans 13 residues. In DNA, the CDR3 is TGTGCCAGCAGCGGGACGGAGCCCTATGGCTACACCTTC. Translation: CASSGTEPYGYTF.

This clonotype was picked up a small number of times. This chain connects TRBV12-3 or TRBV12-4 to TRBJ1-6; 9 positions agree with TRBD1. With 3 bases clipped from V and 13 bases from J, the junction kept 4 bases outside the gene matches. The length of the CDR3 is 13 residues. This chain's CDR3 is CASSFGTGTPLHF. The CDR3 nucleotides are TGTGCCAGCAGTTTTGGGACAGGGACGCCCCTCCACTTT.

The CDR3 nucleotides are TGTGCCAGCAGACGATTTGATCATGAGCAGTTCTTC. This translates into CASRRFDHEQFF. The chain has TRBV6-5 and TRBJ2-1; D is unresolved. With 6 bases removed from V and 8 bases from J, the gap between germline ends came to 11 bases. From germline, CDR1 is MNHEY and CDR2 SVGAGI. The CDR3 is made up of 12 amino acids.

The CDR3, as DNA: TGTGCCAGCAGCCCCCAGGGACAGGGAGCTAACTATGGCTACACCTTC. Protein product: CASSPQGQGANYGYTF. The chain combines TRBV6-8 with TRBJ1-2; 9 nucleotides agree with TRBD1. In germline, CDR1 is MNHGY, CDR2 SAAAGT. After removal of 6 bases from V and 0 bases from J, the junction contained 8 bases not matched to a gene. The CDR3 has 16 amino acids.

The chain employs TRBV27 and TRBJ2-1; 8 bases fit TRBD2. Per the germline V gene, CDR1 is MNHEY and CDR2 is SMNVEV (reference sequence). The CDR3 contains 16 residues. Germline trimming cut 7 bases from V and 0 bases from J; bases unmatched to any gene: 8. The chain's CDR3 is CASTFSGTSSYNEQFF. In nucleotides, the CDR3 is TGTGCCAGCACGTTTAGCGGGACAAGCTCCTACAATGAGCAGTTCTTC.

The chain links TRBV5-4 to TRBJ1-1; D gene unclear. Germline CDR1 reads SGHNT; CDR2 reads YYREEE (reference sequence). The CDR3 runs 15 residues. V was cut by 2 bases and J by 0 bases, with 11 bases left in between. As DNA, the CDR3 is TGTGCCAGCAGCTTAGAATGGACCTTGAACACTGAAGCTTTCTTT. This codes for CASSLEWTLNTEAFF.

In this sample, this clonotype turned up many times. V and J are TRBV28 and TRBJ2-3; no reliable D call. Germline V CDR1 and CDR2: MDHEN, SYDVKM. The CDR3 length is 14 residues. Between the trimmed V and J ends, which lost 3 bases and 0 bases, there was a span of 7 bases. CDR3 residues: CASSLDGSTDTQYF. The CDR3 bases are TGTGCCAGCAGTTTGGACGGTAGCACAGATACGCAGTATTTT. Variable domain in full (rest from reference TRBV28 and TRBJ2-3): DVKVTQSSRYLVKRTGEKVFLECVQDMDHENMFWYRQDPGLGLRLIYFSYDVKMKEKGDIPEGYSVSREKKERFSLILESASTNQTSMYLCASSLDGSTDTQYFGPGTRLTVL.

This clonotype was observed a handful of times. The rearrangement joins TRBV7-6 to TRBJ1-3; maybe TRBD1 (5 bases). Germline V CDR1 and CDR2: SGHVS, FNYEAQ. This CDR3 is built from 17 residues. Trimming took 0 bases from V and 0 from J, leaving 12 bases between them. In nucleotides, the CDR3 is TGTGCCAGCAGCTTAGCGCGGGACTTACGCTCTGGAAACACCATATATTTT. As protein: CASSLARDLRSGNTIYF.